This T cell receptor beta chain was documented in a study of cytomegalovirus exposure and HLA in healthy donors (dated by TCRdb to 2016 to 2017). Context from the whole study: In an earlier analysis of under 750 of the donors, 250 to 300 Gb of sequence data and 90 million to 120 million unique TCR beta sequences from some 170 million T cells were reported. The number of typed donors differed by locus: about 629-630 for A, B, C, DRB1 and DQB1; some 500 for DQA1; about 600 for DPA1; and some 470 for DPB1. Both class I and class II loci were covered by HLA typing, at four-digit resolution. About 5 DR-DQ haplotypes were handled as single units for association and clustering, since linkage in the cohort was strong. A later genetic analysis used genome-wide SNP genotypes for about three fifths of the 666 donors, treating that subset as a discovery cohort. In an earlier analysis of over 550 of the donors, high-throughput TCR beta sequencing was used to judge whether each TCR beta V gene segment behaved as functional or pseudogenic. All discovery cohort repertoires had been generated on a single sequencing platform. A later analysis re-examined previously published TCR beta repertoires from over 500 donors and added high-resolution HLA genotyping to investigate patterns of TCR occurrence. The study aimed to test whether signatures of past pathogen exposure could be identified by cataloging public T cell receptors. Along with the approximately 600-subject first cohort, a separate validation cohort of more than 90 different subjects was used. Alongside the repertoire data, information on donor age, sex, ethnicity and CMV serostatus was compiled. High-throughput TCR immunosequencing, statistical association of individual TCRs with disease status, and machine learning were combined to predict cytomegalovirus infection status. The later analysis used no new phenotypic data to find candidate immune exposures, relying instead on TCR beta sequences and their occurrence across donors. Of the 350 to 450 genotyped donors, 80% to 90% were placed in the genetic ancestry cluster associated with self-reported Caucasian donors. About 300 gigabases of sequencing data and around 87 million unique TCR sequences were included in an early release covering 550 to 650 HLA-typed donors. The T cell repertoires of 666 subjects were profiled by immunosequencing and related to cytomegalovirus serostatus. On average, about 240,000 unique TCR beta nucleotide sequences were sequenced per donor among roughly 430 genotyped donors of the cohort, with roughly 19% of those sequences being non-productive. The paper's findings and limits, for the study overall: In a later analysis, about 16,000 TCR beta sequences were associated with specific HLA alleles at a false discovery rate of 0.05. Most TCR sequences were seen in very few donors, while some public TCRs were found in many individuals. In a later analysis, HLA-associated TCR beta chains were found to be more clonally expanded and to have lower generation probabilities than equally common non-associated chains. In a later analysis, several top co-occurrence clusters were reported to appear linked to parvovirus B19, influenza, CMV and Epstein-Barr virus. In a later analysis, TCR association rates were found to vary across HLA loci, with the most associated TCRs seen for DRB1 alleles and the fewest for HLA-C alleles. The presence/absence analyses assumed that sequencing depth was roughly uniform across donors, and that assumption may not be true. The earlier analysis of some 560 of the donors excluded approximately 17 rarely observed V segments, including chromosome 9 orphons, because counts were too low. The study gave a list of more than 150 TCR beta chains associated with cytomegalovirus. A few of the identified cytomegalovirus-associated TCR beta chains were confirmed in vitro to be specific for cytomegalovirus antigens. It was suggested by the authors that the approach could potentially be generalized to other disease states and immunological phenotypes. The cohort was sequenced for TCR beta chains only, and without alpha or paired-chain data the features that could be detected were limited. The classifier was reported to diagnose cytomegalovirus status with high specificity and sensitivity in both the original and validation cohorts. Because some donors lacked HLA typing at each locus, the association tests relied only on the typed subset. When HLA alleles, especially DR and DQ, strongly co-occurred, attributing TCR associations to individual alleles was difficult. Immune exposure information for the cohort was limited to CMV serostatus. Some IMGT-functional V segments, including TRBV6-2 and TRBV6-3, could not be told apart with the 87-base-pair reads, so those segments were excluded. A group of highly shared sequence variants was considered likely to be a technical artifact of the sequencing pipeline. A later genetic analysis reported fewer N-insertions in productive TCRs among donors in an Asian-associated ancestry cluster than the approximately 670-donor mean. An association between a missense DCLRE1C variant and V-gene and J-gene trimming of TCR beta chains was found in a later genetic analysis and replicated in an independent cohort. Correlated functional status among segregating V segments might reflect linkage disequilibrium, but an unknown experimental factor could not be ruled out. According to a later analysis, most CMV-associated TCR beta chains appeared to be HLA-restricted, and the HLA associations seemed to be driven largely by CMV exposure. A further reported finding was that TCR beta sequences accurately predicted the HLA-A and HLA-B alleles for most subjects in the first cohort. In an earlier analysis of 587 of the donors, most TCR beta V segments appeared in productive rearrangements about 90% or about 30% of the time, broadly matching IMGT annotations.

Notes on this clone: Its antigen is not yet known. No per-base quality is available; no much larger clone lies one base away.

V has 4 bases trimmed and J has 6 bases trimmed; junction bases matching no gene number 4. CDR1 SQVTM and CDR2 ANQGSEA are derived from the germline V gene. From its cysteine to its phenylalanine, the CDR3 spans 12 amino acids. Just the 36-base CDR3 DNA is kept, in frame starting at base 1. The cohort comprised 710 or so healthy bone marrow donors. At the time of sampling, every cohort member was nominally healthy, though immune exposures that went unrecorded were likely present. The donor was CMV seronegative and was included in the group of a few hundred seronegative cohort members. Every donor gave a peripheral blood sample, and the peripheral blood mononuclear cells from that sample were used for TCR beta sequencing. The Qiagen DNeasy Blood Extraction Kit was used to extract genomic DNA from the blood cell samples. Libraries were prepared through the immunoSEQ multiplex PCR assay. The multiplex PCR relied on a mix of 60 forward primers for TCR Vbeta segments and 13 reverse primers for TCR Jbeta segments. The CDR3 region of rearranged TCR beta genes was amplified from genomic DNA with a multiplex PCR assay. On the Illumina HiSeq System, the amplified TCR beta libraries were sequenced as 87-base-pair reads. In the authors' own workflow: A later analysis counted about 80 million unique TCR beta chains across the 600 to 850 repertoires, and roughly 9.9 million of these chains were shared by at least two donors. Raw reads were error-corrected and collapsed into unique sequences with a nearest-neighbor algorithm that merged closely related sequences to remove PCR and sequencing errors. To assign V, D and J gene segments, CDR3 sequences were aligned to IMGT reference sequences. Each retained sequence needed at least a six-nucleotide match to both a V gene segment and a J gene segment. A rearrangement counted as productive if the CDR3 had no stop codons and remained in frame with V and J, and every other rearrangement counted as non-productive. CDR3 was defined by IMGT convention, running from the second conserved V-encoded cysteine to the conserved J-encoded phenylalanine. In an earlier analysis of around 540 of the donors, sequences lacking an unambiguous match to a single V gene segment were excluded. In an earlier analysis of roughly 600 of the donors, a V segment was called functional when productive rearrangements were above 56.7%, and segregating when the standard deviation between donors exceeded 5%. A statistical classification framework was built to diagnose cytomegalovirus status from the catalog of TCR beta chain sequences. In a later analysis, TCR nucleotide sequences were compared against IMGT/GENE-DB human TR gene sequences so that V and J genes could be assigned. Using the TCRdist pipeline, a later analysis assigned CDR3 sequences along with most-parsimonious VDJ recombination scenarios. A later analysis defined each TCR beta chain by its CDR3 amino acid sequence plus V-gene family, and excluded reads lacking a unique V-gene family. To address suspected cross-contamination and a sequencing artifact, a later analysis removed 592 highly shared, low-generation-probability nucleotide sequences. A later analysis calculated a clonal expansion index for each public chain from normalized within-repertoire ranks of inferred template counts. In a later analysis, generation probabilities were computed with a VDJ recombination model fitted to out-of-frame rearrangements, and the resulting probabilities were checked against IGoR. In a later analysis, TCR-TCR, TCR-HLA and TCR-CMV co-occurrence was scored with hypergeometric tests, and a repertoire-size bias correction was applied to TCR pairs. A later analysis estimated false discovery rates by permuting HLA or CMV assignments 20 times. A later analysis grouped co-occurring TCRs with DBSCAN, adding TCRdist sequence similarity when clustering within HLA-allele-positive subsets. Repertoires with fewer than 30,000 or more than 120,000 public chains were left out of co-occurrence clustering, as were five repertoires with anomalous nucleotide sharing. Drawn from immuneACCESS, this table holds only the in-frame rearrangements with V and J called that TCRdb kept. Clones are partly lost; checked studies trace under half to an unresolved V gene and leave the rest unexplained. V, J and clone size are those of that table, while D and trimming were read from the DNA. This sample has 110,000 or so clones in its table, and about 15% of those were observed once. The ten top clones hold about 0.79% of the sample.

This TCR came from a female donor in good health and CMV-seronegative. Sample: PBMCs. Recombination connected TRBV29-1 to TRBJ2-3; 7 junctional bases match TRBD1. The nucleotides read TGCAGCGTTGGACAGGGTGGCGATACGCAGTATTTT. This encodes CSVGQGGDTQYF.